The rows below give T cell receptor beta chains drawn from one sample of a study of CD8+ T cells in alopecia areata. Assay: immunoSEQ multiplex PCR; the TCRdb copy retains only in-frame clones and omits some. Of fewer than 150,000 clones listed, more than 30% are singletons. The sample was CD4+ T cells sorted from blood. Source of these receptors: a human donor with alopecia areata. CDR3s leave out the opening cysteine and the closing phenylalanine or tryptophan. The D gene is left open where the match is weak.

d_call	j_call	v_call	cdr3_aa
-	TRBJ2-5	TRBV28	ASSHRGRGRRRETQY
-	TRBJ1-2	TRBV30	AWNGSPNYGYT
-	TRBJ1-1	TRBV6-5	ASSYSAGGVNTEAF
-	TRBJ2-1	TRBV30	AWSAAVTYNEQF
TRBD1	TRBJ1-2	TRBV2	ASSEGATGWDGYT
-	TRBJ1-5	TRBV30	AWSVQDNQPQH
TRBD2	TRBJ2-5	TRBV29-1	SVEETSGRPQY
TRBD1	TRBJ1-5	TRBV28	ASGQGAGQPQH
TRBD2	TRBJ2-3	TRBV29-1	SVETTSLSTDTQY
TRBD2	TRBJ2-2	TRBV29-1	STPGTSGSGTGELF
-	TRBJ2-6	TRBV5-1	ASSRDSSSGANVLT
-	TRBJ2-4	TRBV5-4	ASSPQALAKNIQY
-	TRBJ1-2	TRBV28	ASSSAGSPYGYT
TRBD1	TRBJ2-5	TRBV7-2	ASSSRGPQETQY
-	TRBJ2-6	TRBV28	ASSVNPGAGANVLT
-	TRBJ1-1	TRBV29-1	SVVHVMGNTEAF
-	TRBJ2-1	TRBV15	ATSRDLVAVTYNEQF
TRBD2	TRBJ2-5	TRBV15	ATSRVSTSGETQY
TRBD1	TRBJ2-3	TRBV18	ASSPGQLSTDTQY
TRBD1	TRBJ2-1	TRBV30	AWRIGGGQF
TRBD2	TRBJ2-3	TRBV2	ASSAGTSGFTDTQY
-	TRBJ1-2	TRBV28	ASSLEGPMEGYT
-	TRBJ2-1	TRBV18	ASSPESPGNEQF
-	TRBJ2-5	TRBV7-2	ASSKGSYQETQY
-	TRBJ1-4	TRBV29-1	SVTGTNEKLF
-	TRBJ2-4	TRBV28	ASSRAGIQY
-	TRBJ1-2	TRBV25-1	ASRLTGSAGYT
-	TRBJ1-2	TRBV5-1	ASSLVPGTYGYT
TRBD1	TRBJ2-2	TRBV5-1	ASSRQGDTGELF